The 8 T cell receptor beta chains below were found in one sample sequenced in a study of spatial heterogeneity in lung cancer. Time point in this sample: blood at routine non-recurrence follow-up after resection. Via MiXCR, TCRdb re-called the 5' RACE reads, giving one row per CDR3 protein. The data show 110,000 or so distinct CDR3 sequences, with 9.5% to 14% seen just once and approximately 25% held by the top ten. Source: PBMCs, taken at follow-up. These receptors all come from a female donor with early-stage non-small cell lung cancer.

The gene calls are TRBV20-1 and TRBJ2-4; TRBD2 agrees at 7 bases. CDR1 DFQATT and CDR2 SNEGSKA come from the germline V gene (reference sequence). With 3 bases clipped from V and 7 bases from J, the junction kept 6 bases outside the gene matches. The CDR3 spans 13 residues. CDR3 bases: TGCAGTGCTAGTCACATTAGCGGGAACATTCAGTACTTC. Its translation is CSASHISGNIQYF.

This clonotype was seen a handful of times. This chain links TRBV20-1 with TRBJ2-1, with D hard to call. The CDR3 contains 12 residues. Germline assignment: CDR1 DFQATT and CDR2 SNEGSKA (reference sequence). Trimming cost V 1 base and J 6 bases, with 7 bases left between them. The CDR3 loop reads CSARVSSNEQFF. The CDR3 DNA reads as TGCAGTGCTAGAGTTAGTAGCAATGAGCAGTTCTTC.

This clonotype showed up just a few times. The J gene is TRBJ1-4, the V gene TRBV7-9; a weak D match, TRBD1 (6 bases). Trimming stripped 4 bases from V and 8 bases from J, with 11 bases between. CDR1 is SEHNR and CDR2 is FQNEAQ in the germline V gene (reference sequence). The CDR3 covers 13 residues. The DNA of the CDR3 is TGTGCCAGCAGCTCCACAGGGACCGAAAAACTGTTTTTT. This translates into CASSSTGTEKLFF.

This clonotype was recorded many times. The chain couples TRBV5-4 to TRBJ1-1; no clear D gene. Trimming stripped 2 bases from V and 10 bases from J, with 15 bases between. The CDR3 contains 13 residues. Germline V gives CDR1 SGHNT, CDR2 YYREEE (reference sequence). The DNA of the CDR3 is TGTGCCAGCAGCTTTCAAGGGTACGGAGGAGCTTTCTTT. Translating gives CASSFQGYGGAFF.

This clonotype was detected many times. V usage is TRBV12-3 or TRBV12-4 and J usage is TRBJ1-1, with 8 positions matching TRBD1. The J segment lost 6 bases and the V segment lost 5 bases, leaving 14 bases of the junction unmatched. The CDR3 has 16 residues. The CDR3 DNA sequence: TGTGCCAGCAGTCCAGACCGGGACAGGCCTCAGGCTGAAGCTTTCTTT. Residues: CASSPDRDRPQAEAFF.

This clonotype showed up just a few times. The CDR3 spells CASSLTYYEQYF. The CDR3, as DNA: TGTGCCAGCAGCTTAACCTACTACGAGCAGTACTTC. This chain joins TRBV11-2 and TRBJ2-7; no clear D gene. Trimming pared 2 bases from V and 3 bases from J, leaving 5 bases between. The germline V gene has CDR1 SGHAT and CDR2 FQNNGV. The CDR3 sequence is 12 residues long.

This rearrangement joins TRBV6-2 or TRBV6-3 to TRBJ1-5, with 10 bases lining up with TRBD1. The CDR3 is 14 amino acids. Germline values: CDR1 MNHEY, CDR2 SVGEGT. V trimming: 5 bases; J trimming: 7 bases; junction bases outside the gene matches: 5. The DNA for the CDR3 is TGTGCCAGCAGTACGACAGGGGGCTTACAGCCCCAGCATTTT. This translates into CASSTTGGLQPQHF.

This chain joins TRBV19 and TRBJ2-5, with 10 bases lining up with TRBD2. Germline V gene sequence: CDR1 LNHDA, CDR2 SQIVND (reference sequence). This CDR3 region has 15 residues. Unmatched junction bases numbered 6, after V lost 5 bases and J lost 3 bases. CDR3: CASSDRAGGEETQYF. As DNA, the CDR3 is TGTGCCAGTAGTGACCGAGCGGGAGGGGAAGAGACCCAGTACTTC.